Below are 32 T cell receptor beta chains sequenced from a single sample in a study of identical twins. MiXCR was run by TCRdb on the 5' RACE reads, yielding one entry per CDR3 protein. Counted here are roughly 700,000 distinct CDR3 sequences, roughly 8% occurring once; the ten biggest clones make up about 0.98%. A further study also used this sample, focusing on yellow fever vaccine responses in identical twins.

The specimen sequenced was PBMCs. The receptor source for this set is a woman younger than 30 in good health.

This clonotype was detected once. V gene TRBV7-2 combines with J gene TRBJ2-7; D unclear. Germline values: CDR1 SGHTA, CDR2 FQGNSA. The CDR3 loop spans 14 amino acids. V gave up 4 bases and J gave up 2 bases, with 12 bases separating them. Here the CDR3 DNA reads TGTGCCAGCAGCTCTGGGTCGATACCCTACGAGCAGTACTTC. It codes for CASSSGSIPYEQYF.

This clonotype was counted many times. V usage is TRBV10-3 and J usage is TRBJ2-2; TRBD2 is a possible D gene (5 bases). This CDR3 has 14 residues. Trimming took 3 bases from V and 7 from J, leaving 12 bases between them. Germline assignment: CDR1 ENHRY and CDR2 SYGVKD. DNA of the CDR3: TGTGCCATCAGTGAAGACCCCGGGATCGGGGAGCTGTTTTTT. Its protein is CAISEDPGIGELFF.

The CDR3 reads CASPPGTTNTGELFF. CDR3 DNA sequence: TGTGCCAGCCCGCCCGGGACTACAAACACCGGGGAGCTGTTTTTT. The chain has TRBV7-9 and TRBJ2-2; 7 nucleotides align to TRBD2. CDR1 SEHNR and CDR2 FQNEAQ come from the germline V gene (reference sequence). The CDR3 covers 15 residues. The J segment lost 2 bases and the V segment lost 8 bases, leaving 8 bases of the junction unmatched. Complete variable domain (other parts from reference TRBV7-9 and TRBJ2-2): DTGVSQNPRHKITKRGQNVTFRCDPISEHNRLYWYRQTLGQGPEFLTYFQNEAQLEKSRLLSDRFSAERPKGSFSTLEIQRTEQGDSAMYLCASPPGTTNTGELFFGEGSRLTVL.

This clonotype was recorded at least ten times. The rearrangement joins TRBV5-1 to TRBJ2-1; D tentatively fits TRBD1 or TRBD2 (5 bases each). This CDR3 spans 16 amino acids. V lost 1 base, J lost 5 bases, and 16 bases lay in between. Germline CDR1 reads SGHRS; CDR2 reads YFSETQ. The CDR3: CASSLLGTENHNEQFF. The CDR3 region has the DNA TGCGCCAGCAGCTTGCTCGGGACGGAGAATCACAATGAGCAGTTCTTC.

The chain uses TRBV20-1 and TRBJ2-7, with 10 nucleotides matching TRBD2. The CDR3 has 17 amino acids. The ends lost 0 bases at V and 2 bases at J; junction bases unmatched: 10. Germline-derived CDR1 and CDR2 are DFQATT and SNEGSKA (reference sequence). CDR3 nucleotides: TGCAGTGCTAGAGATTCGAGTCTAGCGGGAGCGACCTACGAGCAGTACTTC. This gives the protein CSARDSSLAGATYEQYF.

This clonotype was counted at least ten times. The chain employs TRBV14 and TRBJ2-3, with unresolved D. V was clipped by 1 base and J by 4 bases, with 15 bases between them. The germline V gene encodes CDR1 SGHDN and CDR2 FVKESK. There are 16 residues in the CDR3. The CDR3 bases are TGTGCCAGCAGCCAAGGAAGCCTGGCCACGGCAGATACGCAGTATTTT. Amino acid sequence: CASSQGSLATADTQYF. Complete variable domain (other parts from reference TRBV14 and TRBJ2-3): EAGVTQFPSHSVIEKGQTVTLRCDPISGHDNLYWYRRVMGKEIKFLLHFVKESKQDESGMPNNRFLAERTGGTYSTLKVQPAELEDSGVYFCASSQGSLATADTQYFGPGTRLTVL.

The chain is built from TRBV5-1 and TRBJ2-1; tentative D call: TRBD2 (7 bases). This CDR3 has 16 residues. The germline CDR1 and CDR2 sequences are SGHRS and YFSETQ. V shed 2 bases and J shed 0 bases, with 12 bases lying between them. As DNA, the CDR3 is TGCGCCAGCAGCTTAAGGGGGGGCGACTCCTACAATGAGCAGTTCTTC. Protein product: CASSLRGGDSYNEQFF.

J is TRBJ2-5 and V is TRBV7-8; D remains unclear. CDR3 length equals 15 residues. Germline V gene lookup returns CDR1 SGHVS and CDR2 FQNEAQ. Between the trimmed V and J ends, which lost 4 bases and 2 bases, there was a span of 14 bases. CDR3 amino acids: CASSYSRDLQETQYF. In DNA form, the CDR3 reads TGTGCCAGCAGCTACAGTAGAGACCTTCAAGAGACCCAGTACTTC.

This clonotype was seen many times. This chain joins TRBV29-1 and TRBJ2-1; 12 positions match TRBD2. The germline V gene has CDR1 SQVTM and CDR2 ANQGSEA. With 5 bases clipped from V and 4 bases from J, the junction kept 3 bases outside the gene matches. The CDR3 extends over 14 amino acids. The CDR3 region is CSVQTSGGYNEQFF. DNA of the CDR3: TGCAGCGTTCAGACTAGCGGGGGATACAATGAGCAGTTCTTC.

This clonotype was recorded a few times. The V call is TRBV7-9, the J call TRBJ1-1, with a tentative D call TRBD1 (6 bases). Trimming took 5 bases from V and 0 from J, leaving 10 bases between them. Per germline, CDR1 SEHNR and CDR2 FQNEAQ (reference sequence). The CDR3 totals 14 residues. The CDR3 loop is CASSPGAVNTEAFF. CDR3 nucleotides: TGTGCCAGCAGCCCAGGGGCGGTGAACACTGAAGCTTTCTTT.

This clonotype was seen at least ten times. The chain combines TRBV20-1 with TRBJ2-4, with a tentative D call TRBD1 (5 bases). Trimming shortened V by 3 bases and J by 6 bases, and 9 bases separated the two germline ends. This CDR3 is built from 12 residues. Germline V gene sequence: CDR1 DFQATT, CDR2 SNEGSKA (reference sequence). The CDR3 sequence: CSASTDRNIQYF. In DNA, the CDR3 is TGCAGTGCTAGTACCGACAGAAACATTCAGTACTTC.

This chain joins TRBV9 and TRBJ2-1; D is uncertain. From germline, CDR1 is SGDLS and CDR2 YYNGEE. V was trimmed by 0 bases and J by 6 bases, leaving 7 bases between them. CDR3 length: 13 amino acids. This CDR3 reads CASSVVLGNEQFF. The CDR3 DNA sequence: TGTGCCAGCAGCGTAGTATTAGGCAATGAGCAGTTCTTC.

This clonotype was seen only a few times. The rearrangement joins TRBV4-2 to TRBJ2-3; 16 bases map to TRBD2. The CDR3 is 22 amino acids. The junction had 12 bases not matched to a gene; V was cut back by 0 bases and J by 0 bases. CDR1 and CDR2 from the germline V gene are LGHNA and YNFKEQ. CDR3: CASSQEGPPGLAGGRSTDTQYF. CDR3 DNA: TGTGCCAGCAGCCAAGAGGGACCCCCGGGACTAGCGGGAGGGCGAAGCACAGATACGCAGTATTTT.

V gene TRBV4-3 combines with J gene TRBJ2-3; D uncertain. The CDR3 totals 13 residues. Germline V gene lookup returns CDR1 LGHNA and CDR2 YSLEER. The V end lost 6 bases, the J end lost 4 bases, and 11 bases lay between the germline ends. In nucleotides, the CDR3 is TGCGCCAGCAGGGCCACCTTGGCAGATACGCAGTATTTT. It encodes CASRATLADTQYF.

This clonotype has more than one count but fewer than ten. The chain employs TRBV12-3 or TRBV12-4 and TRBJ1-3; a weak D match, TRBD1 (5 bases). The CDR3 spans 13 residues. V shed 1 base and J shed 7 bases, with 8 bases lying between them. The CDR3 reads CASSLVGVNTIYF. The CDR3 bases are TGTGCCAGCAGTTTAGTAGGGGTGAACACCATATATTTT.

The sample holds a few counts of this clonotype. V is TRBV3-1 and J is TRBJ2-7; weak D call: TRBD1 (5 bases). This CDR3 comprises 13 residues. V lost 5 bases and J 4 bases, leaving 12 bases between the germline ends. Germline V gene lookup returns CDR1 LGHDT and CDR2 YNNKEL (reference sequence). In nucleotides, the CDR3 is TGTGCCAGCAGCTCAGCGCAGGGTTACGAGCAGTACTTC. Translation gives CASSSAQGYEQYF.

The V and J genes are TRBV18 and TRBJ2-6; D may be TRBD1 or TRBD2 (5 bases each). This CDR3 comprises 17 residues. V shed 3 bases and J shed 1 base, with 13 bases lying between them. Germline-derived CDR1 and CDR2 are KGHSH and LQKENI. The CDR3 is CASSPPRWGSGANVLTF. The CDR3 DNA reads as TGTGCCAGCTCACCGCCGCGGTGGGGGTCTGGGGCCAACGTCCTGACTTTC.

The chain uses TRBV12-3 or TRBV12-4 and TRBJ2-3, with 10 bases aligning to TRBD1. This CDR3 is built from 15 residues. With V trimmed by 8 bases and J by 2 bases, 7 bases remained unmatched. CDR3 loop: CASLRGTGATDTQYF. CDR3 sequence (DNA): TGTGCCAGCCTTAGGGGGACAGGGGCCACAGATACGCAGTATTTT.

The chain recombines TRBV27 with TRBJ1-1; a possible D gene is TRBD1 (6 bases). The CDR3 loop spans 12 amino acids. The germline gives CDR1 MNHEY, CDR2 SMNVEV (reference sequence). V dropped 5 bases and J dropped 8 bases, with 12 bases sitting between them. The CDR3 nucleotides read TGTGCCAGCAGTCGCCCAGGGGACGAAGCTTTCTTT. This encodes CASSRPGDEAFF.

In its sample, this clonotype was seen many times. The chain joins TRBV16 to TRBJ2-1; D is unclear. This CDR3 is built from 13 residues. The V end was cut by 1 base, the J end by 8 bases, with 9 bases between. Germline CDR1 and CDR2: KGHSY and FQNENV. The CDR3 DNA sequence: TGTGCCAGCAGCCAATTCGGCTGGGATGAGCAGTTCTTC. It translates to CASSQFGWDEQFF.

The V gene is TRBV24-1, the J gene TRBJ2-7; D perhaps matches TRBD1 (5 bases). The germline V and J ends were trimmed by 4 bases and 4 bases, with 7 bases remaining between them. Germline V gene data show CDR1 as KGHDR and CDR2 as SFDVKD. The CDR3 spans 12 residues. The CDR3 DNA reads TGTGCCACCAGTGAAGGGGATTACGAGCAGTACTTC. It yields the protein CATSEGDYEQYF.

Many counts were recorded for this clonotype. The chain links TRBV5-1 to TRBJ2-2; weak D call: TRBD2 (5 bases). Trimming left V 0 bases short and J 4 bases short, with 10 bases between. Germline CDR1 is SGHRS and CDR2 is YFSETQ. The CDR3 runs to 15 residues. As DNA, the CDR3 is TGCGCCAGCAGCTTGGCCCCTAGCTCCACCGGGGAGCTGTTTTTT. As protein: CASSLAPSSTGELFF.

This clonotype was detected many times. V usage is TRBV20-1 and J usage is TRBJ1-5; weak D call: TRBD1 (5 bases). V was pared by 3 bases and J by 0 bases, with 15 bases between. This CDR3 comprises 16 residues. Germline loops: CDR1 DFQATT, CDR2 SNEGSKA (reference sequence). CDR3 protein: CSASGGEGYSNQPQHF. The DNA for the CDR3 is TGCAGTGCTAGTGGCGGCGAGGGGTATAGCAATCAGCCCCAGCATTTT.

This clonotype was detected a few times. This sequence joins TRBV24-1 and TRBJ2-1, with 7 bases fitting TRBD1. The V and J ends lost 4 bases and 6 bases, in that order; junction bases with no gene match: 5. Germline V lookup: CDR1 KGHDR, CDR2 SFDVKD. The CDR3 has 14 residues. CDR3 region: CATSETGYSNEQFF. The CDR3 DNA reads TGTGCCACCAGTGAGACAGGGTATTCCAATGAGCAGTTCTTC.

V is TRBV7-9 and J is TRBJ2-1; no definite D call. CDR3 length: 17 amino acids. Germline V CDR1 and CDR2: SEHNR, FQNEAQ (reference sequence). Trimming took 2 bases from V and 0 from J, leaving 14 bases between them. CDR3 nucleotides: TGTGCCAGCAGCTTACGGTTGCTGTCCAGCTCCTACAATGAGCAGTTCTTC. Amino acids: CASSLRLLSSSYNEQFF.

There are many counts of this clonotype. The chain employs TRBV20-1 and TRBJ2-7, with 10 bases fitting TRBD1. With 0 bases clipped from V and 3 bases from J, the junction kept 5 bases outside the gene matches. Germline lookup yields CDR1 DFQATT and CDR2 SNEGSKA (reference sequence). The CDR3 runs to 15 residues. CDR3 nucleotide sequence: TGCAGTGCTAGAGACCCCGGGACAGGGGACTACGAGCAGTACTTC. Protein: CSARDPGTGDYEQYF.

The V gene is TRBV4-3, the J gene TRBJ2-2, with TRBD1 matching 9 bases. J lost 6 bases, V lost 3 bases, and 5 bases had no gene match. This CDR3 spans 15 amino acids. The germline V gene encodes CDR1 LGHNA and CDR2 YSLEER. CDR3 in amino acids: CASSQKQGAAGELFF. The CDR3 DNA reads TGCGCCAGCAGCCAGAAACAGGGGGCGGCCGGGGAGCTGTTTTTT.

This chain uses TRBV28 with TRBJ2-7; weak D call: TRBD1 (5 bases). The length of the CDR3 is 11 residues. V lost 3 bases to trimming and J lost 9 bases, with 9 bases between them. The germline CDR1 and CDR2 sequences are MDHEN and SYDVKM. The chain's CDR3 is CASSLTQGQYF. CDR3 coding DNA: TGTGCCAGCAGTTTGACGCAGGGGCAGTACTTC.

This clonotype was picked up a small number of times. This chain connects TRBV7-9 to TRBJ2-1; 10 bases align to TRBD2. Germline V gene sequence: CDR1 SEHNR, CDR2 FQNEAQ (reference sequence). CDR3 length: 16 residues. V was clipped by 5 bases and J by 7 bases; unmatched bases: 11. The CDR3 sequence is CASSITGLAEKNEQFF. The CDR3 region has the DNA TGTGCCAGCAGCATAACAGGACTAGCGGAGAAGAATGAGCAGTTCTTC.

The sample holds a few counts of this clonotype. The chain employs TRBV7-3 and TRBJ2-6; D ambiguous. V lost 1 base and J 0 bases, leaving 7 bases between the germline ends. Germline V gene data show CDR1 as SGHTA and CDR2 as FQGTGA. CDR3 length equals 16 residues. CDR3 residues: CASSLIVSSGANVLTF. The CDR3 region has the DNA TGTGCCAGCAGCTTAATCGTCAGCTCTGGGGCCAACGTCCTGACTTTC. Full variable domain (missing parts from reference TRBV7-3 and TRBJ2-6): GAGVSQTPSNKVTEKGKYVELRCDPISGHTALYWYRQSLGQGPEFLIYFQGTGAADDSGLPNDRFFAVRPEGSVSTLKIQRTERGDSAVYLCASSLIVSSGANVLTFGAGSRLTVL.

This clonotype was detected once. One end of the junction is discordant with germline, which a read error may explain. This chain uses TRBV9 with TRBJ2-7; 14 bases are shared with TRBD2. Germline values: CDR1 SGDLS, CDR2 YYNGEE. This CDR3 has 16 amino acids. The CDR3 DNA sequence: TGTGCCAGCAGCGCTGGGACTAGCGGGAGCTCCCACGAGCAGTACTTC. Translated, it gives CASSAGTSGSSHEQYF.

This clonotype was detected ten times or more. V is TRBV4-3 and J is TRBJ2-1; 9 bases fit TRBD2. This CDR3 spans 20 amino acids. V was clipped by 0 bases and J by 4 bases; unmatched bases: 16. Germline-derived CDR1 and CDR2 are LGHNA and YSLEER. Written as DNA, the CDR3 is TGCGCCAGCAGCCAAGATACCCCGCCCCCTCTAGCGGGACCGTACAATGAGCAGTTCTTC. This gives the protein CASSQDTPPPLAGPYNEQFF.